Sequencing of this TCR beta chain was carried out in a study of blood T cells in healthy people across ages. Study details: There was about one barcoded beta molecule captured by template switching per two T cells. Study-wide results and limits: Investigators viewed diversity estimates from one million T cells as underestimates, the study reported. Unsorted PBMCs prevented conclusive naive versus antigen-experienced comparison.

The V end was cut by 6 bases, the J end by 2 bases, with 14 bases between. Germline CDR1 MNHEY, CDR2 SVGEGT. This CDR3 has 14 residues. Comments on this clonotype: Its cognate antigen is unknown.

Together with a sample-barcoded 5' primer, a J-beta primer mix was included in a second PCR lasting about 6 to 11 cycles. All samples gave at least 2.5 million CDR3-containing paired-end reads. TCRdb ran MiXCR on the 5' RACE reads and lists one entry per CDR3 protein. Of about 690,000 distinct CDR3 sequences in the sample, about 43% were seen once. The chain carries TRBV6-2 or TRBV6-3 and TRBJ2-7; D possibly uses TRBD1 or TRBD2 (5 bases each). This clonotype originated in a man at least 80 years old in good health. The sequenced sample was blood. In nucleotides, the CDR3 is TGTGCCAGCAGACCCCGGGACGGACCCTACGAGCAGTACTTC. This encodes CASRPRDGPYEQYF.